There are a few counts of the clone carrying this TCR beta chain. Its target is not known. This CDR3 is 16 amino acids long. The germline CDR1 and CDR2 sequences are DFQATT and SNEGSKA (reference sequence). V lost 6 bases and J lost 2, with 23 bases in between. The entry originates in a study of CD8 T cells in ankylosing spondylitis. Findings of the study overall: A number of the motif variants had already been described in reactive arthritis synovial fluid and blood.

5'-RACE, quantitative and with molecular barcodes, yielded the TCR beta libraries. TCRdb called the 5' RACE reads again in MiXCR, with one record for every CDR3 protein. The sample holds 90,000 to 100,000 distinct CDR3 sequences, roughly 8.3% seen once. This sequence originates from a male donor with ankylosing spondylitis or in good health (not recorded which). The V call is TRBV20-1, the J call TRBJ2-7; D is unresolved. Sequencing input: blood, either unsorted or a sorted T cell fraction (not recorded which). CDR3 in amino acids: CSAQEVPGPGPYEQYF. In DNA form, the CDR3 reads TGCAGTGCCCAAGAAGTACCGGGTCCTGGACCCTACGAGCAGTACTTC.